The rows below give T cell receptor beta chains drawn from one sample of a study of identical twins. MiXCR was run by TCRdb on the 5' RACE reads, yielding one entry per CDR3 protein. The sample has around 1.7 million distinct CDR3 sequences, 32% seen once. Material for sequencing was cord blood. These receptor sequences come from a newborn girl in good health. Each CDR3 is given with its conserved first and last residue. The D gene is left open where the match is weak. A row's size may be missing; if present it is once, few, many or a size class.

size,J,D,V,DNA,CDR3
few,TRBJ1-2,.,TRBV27,TGTGCCAGCAGTTTGTTGGGGGGGGCCTATGGCTACACCTTC,CASSLLGGAYGYTF
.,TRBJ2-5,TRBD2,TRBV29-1,TGCAGCGCGGGACTAGCAGAAGAGGCCCAGTACTTC,CSAGLAEEAQYF
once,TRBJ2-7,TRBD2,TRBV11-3,TGTGCCAGCAGCCCTCGAGCGGGAGATTTCTACAATGAGCAGTACTTC,CASSPRAGDFYNEQYF
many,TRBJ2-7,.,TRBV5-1,TGTGCCAGCAGTTTAAGCGACGAGCAGTACTTC,CASSLSDEQYF
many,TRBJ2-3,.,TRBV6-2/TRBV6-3,TGTGCCAGCAGTTACGCCGCGGCTGGAGATACGCAGTATTTT,CASSYAAAGDTQYF
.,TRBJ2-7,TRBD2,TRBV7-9,TGTGCCAGCAGCCCTCGACTAGCGGTTCCCTACGAGCAGTACTTC,CASSPRLAVPYEQYF
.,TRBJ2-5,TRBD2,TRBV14,TGTGCCAGCAGCCAAGAGTCAGGACTAGCGGCGTCTACGCAGTACTTC,CASSQESGLAASTQYF
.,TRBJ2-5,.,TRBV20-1,TGCAGTGCTTTTTCCGGGGGAAAGTCCCAAGAGACCCAGTACTTC,CSAFSGGKSQETQYF
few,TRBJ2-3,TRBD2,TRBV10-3,TGTGCCATCAGTGCTCTTAGCGGGGCTAGCACAGATACGCAGTATTTT,CAISALSGASTDTQYF
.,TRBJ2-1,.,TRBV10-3,TGTGCATCAGCAGCCAGCTCCTACAATGAGCAGTTCTTC,CASAASSYNEQFF
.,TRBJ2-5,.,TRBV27,TGTGCCAGCAGCCAACGGCTAGCGCCATACAATGAGCAGTACTTC,CASSQRLAPYNEQYF
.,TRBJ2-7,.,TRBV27,TGTGCCACCCGAAGTTGGGGCAATGAGCAGTACTTC,CATRSWGNEQYF
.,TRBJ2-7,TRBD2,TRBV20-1,TGCAGTGCGACGCGGACTAGTGGGCACAATGAGCAGTACTTC,CSATRTSGHNEQYF
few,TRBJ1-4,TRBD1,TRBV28,TGTGCCAGCAAACAGGGGGCTTGGGAAAAACTGTTTTTT,CASKQGAWEKLFF
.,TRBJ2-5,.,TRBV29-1,TGCAGCGTTGAAGGGGCAGAACAAGAGACCCAGTACTTC,CSVEGAEQETQYF
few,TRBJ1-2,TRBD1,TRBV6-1,TGTGCCAGCAAATGGACAGGCGACCACTATGGCTACACCTTC,CASKWTGDHYGYTF
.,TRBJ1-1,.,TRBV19,TGTGCCAGTAGTATCCCGAGGAACACTGAAGCTTTCTTT,CASSIPRNTEAFF
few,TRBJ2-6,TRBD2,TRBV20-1,TGCAGTGCTGGGCTAGCGGGCTTGTCTGGGGCCAACGTCCTGACTTTC,CSAGLAGLSGANVLTF
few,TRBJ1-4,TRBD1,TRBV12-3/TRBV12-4,TGTGCCAGCAGTCCAAACAGGGGAGGGACTAATGAAAAACTGTTTTTT,CASSPNRGGTNEKLFF
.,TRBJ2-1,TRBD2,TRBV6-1,TGTGCCAGCAGCGAAAGCGGGATGGGGCAGTTCTTC,CASSESGMGQFF
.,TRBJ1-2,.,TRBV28,TGTGCCAGCGGTTTAAGACAGAATGGCTACACCTTC,CASGLRQNGYTF
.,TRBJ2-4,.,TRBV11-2,TGTGCCAGCAGCTTAGTCCAGTCCCTAGCCAAAAACATTCAGTACTTC,CASSLVQSLAKNIQYF
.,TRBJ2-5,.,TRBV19,TGTGCCAGTAGTATAGACTCCAGTAGGGGAGAGACCCAGTACTTC,CASSIDSSRGETQYF
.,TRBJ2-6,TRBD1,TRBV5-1,TGCGCCAGCAGTGGACAGGGTCATAACGTCCTGACTTTC,CASSGQGHNVLTF
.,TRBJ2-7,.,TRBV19,TGTGCCAGAAGTATAACGGAGGGTTTGGGCTACGAGCAGTACTTC,CARSITEGLGYEQYF
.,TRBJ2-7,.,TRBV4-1,TGCGCCAGCAGCCAAGATAGGCGATTGACGAGGAACCAGTACTTC,CASSQDRRLTRNQYF
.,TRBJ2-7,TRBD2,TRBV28,TGTGCCAGCAGTTTCCCTACTCAGGGGACTAGCGGGAGGGCCGCCTACAATGAGCAGTACTTC,CASSFPTQGTSGRAAYNEQYF
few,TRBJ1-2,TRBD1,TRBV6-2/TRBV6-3,TGTGCCAGCAGTCAGACAGGGAGGAACTATGGCTACACCTTC,CASSQTGRNYGYTF
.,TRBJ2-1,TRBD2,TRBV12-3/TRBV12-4,TGTGCCAGCACTTATATCGGGGGACTAGATTTTGGCTTCTACAATGAGCAGTTCTTC,CASTYIGGLDFGFYNEQFF
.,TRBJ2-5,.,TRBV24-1,TGTGCCACCAGTGATTTGACCGACAGGGAGGGAGAGACCCAGTACTTC,CATSDLTDREGETQYF
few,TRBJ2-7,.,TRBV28,TGTGCCAGCAGTTTGTCTACGGGACGGCCGAGCTCCTACGAGCAGTACTTC,CASSLSTGRPSSYEQYF
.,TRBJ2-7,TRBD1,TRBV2,TGTGCCAGCACCCGGGACAGGAGCTCCTACGAGCAGTACTTC,CASTRDRSSYEQYF
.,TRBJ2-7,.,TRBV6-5,TGTGCCAGCGGTAGACAGGGAGGTTACGAGCAGTACTTC,CASGRQGGYEQYF
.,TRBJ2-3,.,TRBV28,TGTGCCAGCAGTTTTCGGCTCTACACAGATACGCAGTATTTT,CASSFRLYTDTQYF
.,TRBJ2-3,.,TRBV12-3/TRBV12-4,TGTGCCAGCAGCCCCCGGGGCCCACCGGCCACAGATATGCAGTATTTT,CASSPRGPPATDMQYF
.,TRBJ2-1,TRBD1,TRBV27,TGTGCCAGCAGTACAGACAGGGTATCTTTGGTGTCCTACAATGAGCAGTTCTTC,CASSTDRVSLVSYNEQFF
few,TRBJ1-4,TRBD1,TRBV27,TGTGCCAGCAGTCGACAGGGCTCGGGGCCTAATGAAAAACTGTTTTTT,CASSRQGSGPNEKLFF
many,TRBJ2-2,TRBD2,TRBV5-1,TGCGCCAGCAGCCAGGGACTAGCGGGAACCGGGGAGCTGTTTTTT,CASSQGLAGTGELFF
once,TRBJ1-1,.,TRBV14,TGTGCCAGCAGCCGCCGGGTCTTTAACACTGAAGCTTTCTTT,CASSRRVFNTEAFF
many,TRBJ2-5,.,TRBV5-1,TGCGCCAGCAGCTTGAGGGACAACGAGTACCAAGAGACCCAGTACTTC,CASSLRDNEYQETQYF
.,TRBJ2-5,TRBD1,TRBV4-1,TGCGCCAGCAGCCGCCTCCTCGGAAACAGGGGGCAAGAGACCCAGTACTTC,CASSRLLGNRGQETQYF
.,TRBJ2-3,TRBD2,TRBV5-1,TGCGCCAGCAGCTTACCGCTAGCGGGGTGGAGAGATACGCAGTATTTT,CASSLPLAGWRDTQYF
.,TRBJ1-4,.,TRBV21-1,TGTGCCAGCAGCAAACCCGAACCGGGACAGGGGAATGAAAAACTGTTTTTT,CASSKPEPGQGNEKLFF
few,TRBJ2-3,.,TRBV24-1,TGTGCCACCAGTGATACAGCGTTCACAGATACGCAGTATTTT,CATSDTAFTDTQYF
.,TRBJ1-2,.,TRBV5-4,TGTACCAGCAGCTTGACAGATTATGGCTACACCTTC,CTSSLTDYGYTF
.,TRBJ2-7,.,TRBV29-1,TGCAGCGTTGATTTGCGTCAGAACTCCTACAATGAGCAGTACTTC,CSVDLRQNSYNEQYF
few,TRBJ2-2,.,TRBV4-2,TGTGCCAGCAGCCAAGAGGCCACCGGGGAGCTGTTTTTT,CASSQEATGELFF
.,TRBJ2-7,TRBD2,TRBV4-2,TGTGCCAGCAGCCAAGTTGGCGGGAGCTCCTACAATGAGCAGTACTTC,CASSQVGGSSYNEQYF
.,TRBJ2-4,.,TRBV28,TGTGCCAGCAGTCGGGCGGAGGGAGAGAAAAACATTCAGTACTTC,CASSRAEGEKNIQYF
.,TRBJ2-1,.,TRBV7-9,TGTGCCAGCAGCCCCCCACCTAGACAGGAGAGCTCCTACAATGAGCAGTTCTTC,CASSPPPRQESSYNEQFF
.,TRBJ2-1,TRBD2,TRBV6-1,TGTGCCAGCAGTGTGCCGGGACTACCAAACAATGAGCAGTTCTTC,CASSVPGLPNNEQFF
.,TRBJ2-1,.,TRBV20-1,TGCAGTGCTAGAGAAAAACTAGCAGGGGTATACAATGAGCAGTTCTTC,CSAREKLAGVYNEQFF